This T cell receptor (beta chain) was recorded in a study of cytomegalovirus exposure and HLA in healthy donors. The CDR3 loop spans 15 amino acids. Germline CDR1 and CDR2: SQVTM and ANQGSEA. V lost 4 bases to trimming and J lost 0 bases, with 10 bases between them. The primer mix had 60 Vbeta and 13 Jbeta primers. Repertoires were generated with immunoSEQ multiplex PCR, while TCRdb's copy carries only in-frame clones and drops some. The sample holds about 76,000 clones, about 70% seen once. J is TRBJ2-6 and V is TRBV29-1; a possible D gene is TRBD1 (5 bases). This receptor was taken from a male donor in good health and CMV-seropositive. The sequencing input was PBMCs. CDR3 region: CSVGVRGSGANVLTF. In nucleotides, the CDR3 is TGCAGCGTTGGGGTTAGGGGCTCTGGGGCCAACGTCCTGACTTTC.